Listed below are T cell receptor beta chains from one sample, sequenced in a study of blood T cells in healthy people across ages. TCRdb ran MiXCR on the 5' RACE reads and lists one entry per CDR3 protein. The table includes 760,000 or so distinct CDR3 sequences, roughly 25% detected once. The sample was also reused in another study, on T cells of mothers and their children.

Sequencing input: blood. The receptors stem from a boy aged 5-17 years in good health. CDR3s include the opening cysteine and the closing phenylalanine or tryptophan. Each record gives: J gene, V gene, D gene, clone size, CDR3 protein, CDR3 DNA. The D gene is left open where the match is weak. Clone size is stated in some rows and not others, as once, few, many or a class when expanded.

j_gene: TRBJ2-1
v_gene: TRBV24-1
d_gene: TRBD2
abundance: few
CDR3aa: CATSDPTSGSGLYNEQFF
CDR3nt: TGTGCCACCAGTGACCCGACTAGCGGGAGTGGGCTTTACAATGAGCAGTTCTTC

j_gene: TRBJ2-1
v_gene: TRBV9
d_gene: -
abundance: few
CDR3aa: CASSVGQNNEQFF
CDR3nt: TGTGCCAGCAGCGTAGGACAGAACAATGAGCAGTTCTTC

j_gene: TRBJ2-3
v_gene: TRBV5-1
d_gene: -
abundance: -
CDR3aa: CASSLENPGTQYF
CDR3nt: TGCGCCAGCAGCTTGGAAAACCCCGGTACGCAGTATTTT

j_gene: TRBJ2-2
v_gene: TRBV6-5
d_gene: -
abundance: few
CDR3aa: CASSYVGAGVAGQNGELFF
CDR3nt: TGTGCCAGCAGTTACGTGGGGGCCGGAGTAGCGGGACAGAACGGGGAGCTGTTTTTT

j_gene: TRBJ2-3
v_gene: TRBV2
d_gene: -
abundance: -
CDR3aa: CATAGIGTDTQYF
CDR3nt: TGTGCCACCGCGGGGATTGGCACAGATACGCAGTATTTT

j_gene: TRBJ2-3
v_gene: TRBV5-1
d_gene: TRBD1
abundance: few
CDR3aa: CASSLDRGKPDTQYF
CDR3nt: TGCGCCAGCAGTCTGGACAGGGGAAAGCCAGATACGCAGTATTTT

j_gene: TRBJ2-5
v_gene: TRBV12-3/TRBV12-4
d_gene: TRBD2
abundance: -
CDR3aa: CASSPPGGSGETQYF
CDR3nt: TGTGCCAGCAGTCCCCCGGGCGGGAGTGGGGAGACCCAGTACTTC

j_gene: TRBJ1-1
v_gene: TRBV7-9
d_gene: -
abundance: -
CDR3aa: CASSLEGPLTEAFF
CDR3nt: TGTGCCAGCAGCTTAGAGGGTCCCCTCACTGAAGCTTTCTTT

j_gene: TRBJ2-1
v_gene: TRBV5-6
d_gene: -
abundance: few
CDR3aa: CASSLGNREGNEQFF
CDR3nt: TGTGCCAGCAGCTTGGGAAACAGGGAGGGGAATGAGCAGTTCTTC

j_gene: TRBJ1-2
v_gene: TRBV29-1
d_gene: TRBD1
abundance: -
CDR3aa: CSAGTDSYGYTF
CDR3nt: TGCAGCGCCGGGACAGATTCCTATGGCTACACCTTC

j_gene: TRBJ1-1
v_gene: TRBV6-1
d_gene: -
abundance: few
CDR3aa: CASSEVPRAGEAFF
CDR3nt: TGTGCCAGCAGTGAAGTCCCCCGGGCGGGTGAAGCTTTCTTT

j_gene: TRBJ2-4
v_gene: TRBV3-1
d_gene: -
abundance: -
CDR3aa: CASSHPLAGYESIQYF
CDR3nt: TGTGCCAGCAGCCACCCTCTCGCAGGGTACGAGAGCATTCAGTACTTC